This T cell receptor beta chain was retrieved from a study of cytomegalovirus exposure and HLA in healthy donors. Whole-study context: The same platform as the roughly 700 first-cohort repertoires was used for the roughly 130 validation repertoires, a later analysis reported.

Produced via immunoSEQ multiplex PCR; TCRdb's table is partial and in-frame only. Of around 50,000 clones listed, over 85% are singletons. Broader study findings: The dataset shows that most TCR sequences were rare, while some public TCRs occurred in many donors. In vitro assays verified that a few CMV-associated chains recognized CMV antigens specifically.

The CDR3 contains 15 residues. J lost 1 base, V lost 7 bases, and 8 bases had no gene match. Germline-derived CDR1 and CDR2 are MNHNS and SASEGT. Details on this clone: Its specificity is not known.

The sequence came from a young woman in good health and CMV-seropositive. The chain combines TRBV6-1 with TRBJ2-7; the match to TRBD1 covers 9 bases. The sequenced material came from PBMCs. DNA of the CDR3: TGTGCCAGCACCGGATTGGGACAGGGATCCTACGAGCAGTACTTC. As protein: CASTGLGQGSYEQYF.